The 27 T cell receptor beta chains in this list originate from one sample, sequenced in a study. TCRdb used MiXCR to reprocess the 5' RACE reads, holding one entry per CDR3 protein. The repertoire holds 55,000 or so distinct CDR3 sequences, with less than 25% as singletons. The sorted Tregs were CD4+CD25+CD127-/low cells. Material: tumor-infiltrating Tregs sorted from the breast tumor. These receptors originate from a female donor with breast cancer.

The sample holds a few counts of this clonotype. The chain employs TRBV7-3 and TRBJ2-2, with D maybe TRBD1 (5 bases). V dropped 2 bases and J dropped 1 base, with 5 bases sitting between them. CDR1 SGHTA and CDR2 FQGTGA come from the germline V gene. The CDR3 contains 14 residues. The CDR3 nucleotides read TGTGCCAGCAGCTTACAGGGGAACACCGGGGAGCTGTTTTTT. Translated: CASSLQGNTGELFF.

This clonotype came up once. The final CDR3 position lacks the conserved phenylalanine or tryptophan, pointing to a likely read error. The V gene is TRBV19, the J gene TRBJ1-5; 11 positions match TRBD1. Germline V gene sequence: CDR1 LNHDA, CDR2 SQIVND (reference sequence). The CDR3 loop spans 14 amino acids. V shed 8 bases and J 1 base; nucleotides not matched to a gene: 1. CDR3 region: CASGDRGSNQPQHV. Here the CDR3 DNA reads TGTGCCAGTGGGGACAGGGGGAGCAATCAGCCCCAGCATGTT.

This clonotype occurred a few times. V usage is TRBV6-2 or TRBV6-3 and J usage is TRBJ1-2; the match to TRBD1 covers 8 bases. The ends lost 2 bases at V and 7 bases at J; junction bases unmatched: 9. This CDR3 is 15 amino acids long. Germline V CDR1 and CDR2: MNHEY, SVGEGT. CDR3 DNA: TGTGCCAGCAGTTACCAGGGACAGGAAACCCGTGGCTACACCTTC. This gives the protein CASSYQGQETRGYTF.

CDR3 in DNA: TGTGCCACCAGCAGAAATCAAGCGGGAGGGAACAATGAGCAGTTCTTC. It encodes CATSRNQAGGNNEQFF. The V gene is TRBV15, the J gene TRBJ2-1, with 10 bases fitting TRBD2. CDR3 length: 16 amino acids. V lost 2 bases to trimming and J lost 5 bases; unmatched junction nucleotides: 6. Germline CDR1 LNHNV, CDR2 YYDKDF (reference sequence). Together with reference TRBV15 and TRBJ2-1, the CDR3 gives the full variable domain: DAMVIQNPRYQVTQFGKPVTLSCSQTLNHNVMYWYQQKSSQAPKLLFHYYDKDFNNEADTPDNFQSRRPNTSFCFLDIRSPGLGDTAMYLCATSRNQAGGNNEQFFGPGTRLTVL.

The gene calls are TRBV4-1 and TRBJ2-1, with TRBD2 identical over 12 bases. The V segment lost 1 base and the J segment 8 bases; nucleotides outside the gene matches: 9. Looked up from germline, CDR1 is MGHRA and CDR2 is YSYEKL. CDR3 length: 17 amino acids. The CDR3 loop reads CASSQGRTSGAGHEQFF. CDR3 bases: TGCGCCAGCAGCCAAGGGAGGACTAGCGGGGCCGGCCATGAGCAGTTCTTC.

This clonotype is medium-sized within its sample. V usage is TRBV24-1 and J usage is TRBJ1-1; tentatively, D is TRBD1 (5 bases). V was trimmed by 8 bases and J by 0 bases, leaving 12 bases between them. The germline V gene has CDR1 KGHDR and CDR2 SFDVKD. The CDR3 has 14 amino acids. For the CDR3, the DNA is TGTGCCACCAAGGGGACCGGGATGAACACTGAAGCTTTCTTT. Its translation: CATKGTGMNTEAFF.

Concerning this clonotype itself: A read error may account for a junction end that differs from germline. This chain links TRBV5-4 with TRBJ2-3; unclear D gene. Germline V gives CDR1 SGHNT, CDR2 YYREEE (reference sequence). The CDR3 is 13 amino acids. CDR3 nucleotides: TGTGCCAGCCAAGCTTATGCCTCAGATACGCAGCGTTTT. Residues: CASQAYASDTQRF.

The J gene is TRBJ2-1, the V gene TRBV7-2; 8 nucleotides align to TRBD2. Germline CDR1 is SGHTA and CDR2 is FQGNSA. Losses at the gene ends were 8 bases for V and 4 bases for J; bases not matched to a gene: 10. CDR3 size: 15 residues. This CDR3 is CASGPVASGYNEQFF. For the CDR3, the DNA is TGTGCCAGCGGCCCGGTTGCTAGCGGGTACAATGAGCAGTTCTTC.

This clonotype was detected many times. V is TRBV29-1 and J is TRBJ1-5; D is possibly TRBD1 (5 bases). The CDR3 contains 14 residues. Germline CDR1 reads SQVTM; CDR2 reads ANQGSEA. Trimming left V 1 base short and J 6 bases short, with 13 bases between. CDR3 nucleotide sequence: TGCAGCGTTGAAGTTGGGGCCCCTGGTCAGCCCCAGCATTTT. This translates into CSVEVGAPGQPQHF.

There are a few counts of this clonotype. The chain has TRBV7-7 and TRBJ1-4; no firm D call. Germline CDR1 SSHAT, CDR2 FNYEAQ (reference sequence). The CDR3 sequence is 16 residues long. Trimming took 5 bases from V and 0 from J, leaving 13 bases between them. The CDR3 protein is CASSPQPRTTNEKLFF. CDR3 bases: TGTGCCAGCAGCCCCCAACCGCGAACAACTAATGAAAAACTGTTTTTT.

This clonotype appeared many times. This chain connects TRBV2 to TRBJ2-7, with a weak D call TRBD2 (5 bases). The germline V gene encodes CDR1 SNHLY and CDR2 FYNNEI. The CDR3 loop spans 14 amino acids. V lost 5 bases, J lost 0 bases, and 11 bases lay in between. The CDR3 reads CASSPGSLSYEQYF. CDR3 in DNA: TGTGCCAGCAGTCCGGGATCCCTCTCCTACGAGCAGTACTTC.

The chain joins TRBV5-6 to TRBJ1-3; D is uncertain. The CDR3 is 12 amino acids. V was cut by 0 bases and J by 8 bases, with 6 bases left in between. Germline V gene lookup returns CDR1 SGHDT and CDR2 YYEEEE. In DNA, the CDR3 is TGTGCCAGCAGCTTGGATAGGCACACCATATATTTT. This gives the protein CASSLDRHTIYF.

The table lists this clonotype with a few counts. V is TRBV5-1 and J is TRBJ1-3; 7 positions agree with TRBD1. J was trimmed by 4 bases and V by 3 bases; bases with no gene match: 4. CDR1 SGHRS and CDR2 YFSETQ come from the germline V gene. The CDR3 loop spans 14 amino acids. Written as DNA, the CDR3 is TGCGCCAGCAGCTCGACAGGGAAAGGAAACACCATATATTTT. Translating it yields CASSSTGKGNTIYF.

With regard to this clonotype: Just one base apart from a much larger clone, this may be a read error. The conserved final phenylalanine or tryptophan is absent from the CDR3, which likely points to a read error. The chain is built from TRBV5-1 and TRBJ1-2; D uncertain. V lost 4 bases and J lost 0, with 13 bases in between. The CDR3 consists of 15 residues. Germline V gene lookup returns CDR1 SGHRS and CDR2 YFSETQ. Here the CDR3 reads CASSPMAETNYGYTL. In DNA, the CDR3 is TGCGCCAGCAGCCCTATGGCGGAGACTAACTATGGCTACACCCTC.

This clonotype was seen a handful of times. Lacking the conserved final phenylalanine or tryptophan, this CDR3 likely reflects a read error. This chain uses TRBV7-8 with TRBJ2-1; TRBD2 aligns across 10 bases. This CDR3 region has 13 residues. The ends lost 4 bases at V and 11 bases at J; junction bases unmatched: 5. Per germline, CDR1 SGHVS and CDR2 FQNEAQ. The CDR3 spells CASSSTAGGKQFL. Written as DNA, the CDR3 is TGTGCCAGCAGCTCGACAGCGGGGGGGAAGCAGTTCCTC.

This clonotype was seen more than once but under ten times. The gene calls are TRBV24-1 and TRBJ2-3; D may match TRBD1 or TRBD2 (5 bases each). Per germline, CDR1 KGHDR and CDR2 SFDVKD. CDR3 length equals 16 residues. The V gene lost 2 bases and the J gene lost 1 base, with 12 bases spanning the gap. The CDR3 protein is CATSDSHRGRTDTQYF. CDR3 bases: TGTGCCACCAGTGATTCGCATCGGGGACGCACAGATACGCAGTATTTT.

This clonotype was seen more than once but under ten times. The chain couples TRBV7-2 to TRBJ2-2, with 9 bases aligning to TRBD2. The V gene end was trimmed by 5 bases and the J gene end by 5 bases; junction bases not matched to a gene: 6. CDR3 length equals 15 residues. Germline V lookup: CDR1 SGHTA, CDR2 FQGNSA. The CDR3, as DNA: TGTGCCAGCAGCCCCGTAGCGGGAGCTACCGGGGAGCTGTTTTTT. It translates to CASSPVAGATGELFF.

This clonotype was seen only a few times. This rearrangement joins TRBV13 to TRBJ2-7; 7 bases fit TRBD1. V was pared by 5 bases and J by 9 bases, with 10 bases of the junction left unmatched. The CDR3 is 13 amino acids. Germline CDR1 reads PRHDT; CDR2 reads FYEKMQ (reference sequence). The CDR3 loop reads CASSPPTGHPQYF. Here the CDR3 DNA reads TGTGCCAGCAGCCCACCGACAGGGCATCCGCAGTACTTC.

This clonotype appeared a few times. The chain couples TRBV12-3 or TRBV12-4 to TRBJ2-1; 14 bases match TRBD2. J lost 9 bases, V lost 5 bases, and 6 bases had no gene match. The CDR3 covers 15 residues. In DNA form, the CDR3 reads TGTGCCAGCAGTACCGGACTAGCGGGAGGACCTGAGCAGTTCTTC. Translating it yields CASSTGLAGGPEQFF.

The chain combines TRBV6-1 with TRBJ2-1; 12 positions agree with TRBD2. V lost 5 bases to trimming and J lost 1 base; unmatched junction nucleotides: 3. The length of the CDR3 is 16 residues. Germline V gives CDR1 MNHNS, CDR2 SASEGT. The CDR3 loop is CASSFLAGGSYNEQFF. The DNA for the CDR3 is TGTGCCAGCAGTTTTCTAGCGGGGGGGTCCTACAATGAGCAGTTCTTC.

This chain links TRBV27 with TRBJ2-6, with D tentatively TRBD1 (6 bases). The CDR3 length is 18 residues. The V gene's germline CDR1 is MNHEY and CDR2 SMNVEV (reference sequence). V lost 5 bases, J lost 0 bases, and 17 bases lay in between. CDR3 amino acids: CASSQKSQGFSGANVLTF. In DNA form, the CDR3 reads TGTGCCAGCAGTCAAAAGTCGCAGGGGTTCTCTGGGGCCAACGTCCTGACTTTC.

The J gene is TRBJ2-7, the V gene TRBV2; D call uncertain. The germline V and J ends were trimmed by 2 bases and 4 bases, with 12 bases remaining between them. CDR1 is SNHLY and CDR2 is FYNNEI in the germline V gene. The CDR3 contains 14 residues. In nucleotides, the CDR3 is TGTGCCAGCAGTGAAAGTTCCCCTATATACGAGCAGTACTTC. It encodes CASSESSPIYEQYF.

The chain combines TRBV20-1 with TRBJ1-1; D might be TRBD1 (6 bases). Germline V gives CDR1 DFQATT, CDR2 SNEGSKA (reference sequence). Trimming took off 1 base at V and 1 base at J, with 22 bases between the two ends. The CDR3 is 18 residues long. The CDR3: CSARGIIVGQQTNTEAFF. CDR3 in DNA: TGCAGTGCTAGAGGGATTATAGTAGGACAGCAAACGAACACTGAAGCTTTCTTT.

This chain links TRBV6-7 with TRBJ1-4; D is possibly TRBD1 (6 bases). TRBV6-7 is placed among ORFs of uncertain function. V gave up 4 bases and J gave up 7 bases, with 19 bases separating them. This CDR3 comprises 16 residues. The CDR3 DNA reads as TGTGCCAGCAGTTCCATCAAAAGGGGGGGCCCTGAAAAACTGTTTTTT. Translated, it gives CASSSIKRGGPEKLFF.

This clonotype was detected only a few times. The rearrangement uses TRBV12-3 or TRBV12-4 and TRBJ1-5; D ambiguous. This CDR3 spans 14 amino acids. V was cut by 4 bases and J by 6 bases, with 13 bases left in between. CDR3 coding DNA: TGTGCCAGCAGTTCGCTCCACCCTAGTCAGCCCCAGCATTTT. Translating it yields CASSSLHPSQPQHF.

This clonotype occurred many times. The chain employs TRBV5-1 and TRBJ1-1; 8 bases fit TRBD1. V dropped 5 bases and J dropped 7; count of bases not matched to a gene: 7. The CDR3 consists of 13 residues. The germline gives CDR1 SGHRS, CDR2 YFSETQ. In DNA, the CDR3 is TGCGCCAGCAGTCGGGACAGGCGGGGTGAAGCTTTCTTT. Translation: CASSRDRRGEAFF.

This clonotype was observed a single time. The chain couples TRBV30 to TRBJ1-2; possibly TRBD1 for D (5 bases). Germline V gives CDR1 GTSNPN, CDR2 SVGIG (reference sequence). Trimming took off 6 bases at V and 7 bases at J, with 18 bases between the two ends. This CDR3 is built from 13 residues. This chain's CDR3 is CACPWAGTGGYTF. CDR3 bases: TGTGCCTGCCCCTGGGCAGGGACGGGTGGCTACACCTTC.